This TCR beta chain was obtained from a study of blood T cell repertoires in COVID-19. The overall study: Material from acute and convalescent COVID-19 was sourced from the United States, Italy and Spain. T cells, B-cell-depleted T cells, or PBMCs supplied cDNA or gDNA.

Per the original data handling: The assay estimated nucleated cells by amplifying reference gene primers. Using immunoSEQ multiplex PCR, the repertoire was profiled, and TCRdb retains in-frame clones only, with some absent. V, J and clone size are those of that table, while D and trimming were read from the DNA. Of roughly 140,000 clones detected, more than 75% appear once; the ten largest clones hold roughly 4.3%. CDR3 length equals 15 residues. V lost 6 bases to trimming and J lost 5 bases, with 19 bases between them. Germline values: CDR1 MNHEY, CDR2 SVGAGI. The receptor's source is a woman in her forties with acute or convalescent COVID-19. The chain uses TRBV6-5 and TRBJ1-2; D is uncertain. The sample consisted of peripheral blood. The CDR3 loop reads CASREGNAGRYGYTF. The CDR3 region has the DNA TGTGCCAGCAGGGAGGGCAACGCTGGGAGGTATGGCTACACCTTC.